This TCR beta chain is drawn from a study of shared clonotypes between healthy human individuals. Study in general: Researchers drew samples from a couple of women and three men aged 18 to 49. The study used three CD4 naive, three CD4 memory, two CD8 naive and one CD8 memory plate per donor. Study findings and constraints: Shared clonotypes: 4.5% to 6% naive CD4, 3% to 3.5% naive CD8, 2% to 2.5% memory CD4, approximately 0.37% memory CD8.

In the naive CD8 group, cells lacked CD45RO and were positively selected for CCR7, so terminally differentiated effector memory CD45RA+ cells were left out. Recent vaccinations or acute infections were absent in the healthy HIV-negative adult donors. Concerning this clone itself: Its antigen remains unknown.

The CDR3 runs to 12 residues. V lost 3 bases to trimming and J lost 4 bases, with 5 bases between them. The germline CDR1 and CDR2 sequences are SGHVS and FQNEAQ. The method was immunoSEQ multiplex PCR; TCRdb's version includes in-frame clones alone and lacks a portion of them. Of 2 million to 2.5 million clones detected, just under 95% appear once; the ten largest clones hold 1% to 1.3%. This sequence joins TRBV7-8 and TRBJ2-3; D remains ambiguous. This sequence originates from a man aged 18 to 30 in good health. The sample consisted of naive CD8+ T cells sorted from blood. CDR3 in DNA: TGTGCCAGCAGCTTTATGGCAGATACGCAGTATTTT. Its translation: CASSFMADTQYF.